This entry is about one TCR beta chain. It lacks a known antigen. Per-nucleotide qualities are absent, and no much larger clonotype sits a single base away. In total, approximately 610 healthy bone marrow donors made up the cohort. Cohort members were all nominally healthy when sampled, although unrecorded immune exposures were likely present. CMV serostatus was positive for 289 and negative for about 55% of the 666 cohort members, and was not recorded for this donor. Each donor provided a peripheral blood sample, and peripheral blood mononuclear cells were used for TCR beta sequencing. The Qiagen DNeasy Blood Extraction Kit was used to extract genomic DNA from the blood cell samples. V lost 4 bases and J lost 3 bases, and the count of bases not matched to a germline gene is 5. CDR1 and CDR2 are read off the germline V gene as SNHLY and FYNNEI. From its cysteine to its phenylalanine, the CDR3 spans 14 amino acids. Of all the DNA, just the CDR3 is kept, 42 bases in frame from base 1.

The library was generated by the immunoSEQ multiplex PCR assay. The multiplex PCR relied on a mix of 60 forward primers for TCR Vbeta segments and 13 reverse primers for TCR Jbeta segments. A multiplex PCR assay on genomic DNA amplified the CDR3 region of rearranged TCR beta genes. The Illumina HiSeq System was used to sequence the amplified TCR beta libraries as 87-base-pair reads. The study's own analysis went as follows. A later analysis tallied about 77 million unique TCR beta chains across the 700 or so repertoires, and around 9.9 million of those chains were shared by two or more donors. Raw reads were error-corrected and collapsed into unique sequences with a nearest-neighbor algorithm that merged closely related sequences to remove PCR and sequencing errors. CDR3 sequences were aligned to IMGT reference sequences to assign V, D and J gene segments. For a sequence to be retained, a match of at least six nucleotides was required to both a V gene segment and a J gene segment. Rearrangements were called productive when the CDR3 lacked stop codons and stayed in frame with V and J; all others were non-productive. Following IMGT convention, CDR3 was defined as the stretch from the second conserved V-encoded cysteine up to the conserved J-encoded phenylalanine. Sequences without an unambiguous match to a single V gene segment were excluded from the earlier analysis of several hundred of the donors. An earlier analysis of fewer than 750 of the donors classified V segments as functional when productive rearrangements were above 56.7% and as segregating when the standard deviation between donors was above 5%. A statistical classification framework was built to diagnose cytomegalovirus status from the catalog of TCR beta chain sequences. V and J gene assignment, in a later analysis, came from comparing TCR nucleotide sequences with IMGT/GENE-DB human TR gene sequences. In a later analysis, CDR3 sequences and most-parsimonious VDJ recombination scenarios were assigned using the TCRdist pipeline. In a later analysis, each TCR beta chain was defined by its CDR3 amino acid sequence together with its V-gene family, and reads without a unique V-gene family were excluded. To address suspected cross-contamination and a sequencing artifact, a later analysis removed over 500 highly shared, low-generation-probability nucleotide sequences. A later analysis calculated a clonal expansion index for each public chain from normalized within-repertoire ranks of inferred template counts. In a later analysis, generation probabilities were computed with a VDJ recombination model fitted to out-of-frame rearrangements, and the resulting probabilities were checked against IGoR. Hypergeometric tests were used in a later analysis to score TCR-TCR, TCR-HLA and TCR-CMV co-occurrence, with a repertoire-size bias correction applied to the TCR pairs. In a later analysis, false discovery rates were estimated by permuting HLA or CMV assignments 20 times. A later analysis grouped co-occurring TCRs with DBSCAN, adding TCRdist sequence similarity when clustering within HLA-allele-positive subsets. Repertoires with fewer than 30,000 or more than 120,000 public chains were left out of co-occurrence clustering, as were about 5 repertoires with anomalous nucleotide sharing. TCRdb obtained this table from immuneACCESS and retained in-frame rearrangements with V and J assigned. These tables miss some clones; where compared with another copy, unresolved V genes account for less than half of the shortfall, and the remainder is unexplained. V and J calls and clone size are given by that table; D and trimming were obtained from the DNA. Across this sample there are about 150,000 clones, with approximately 60% seen only once. Of the sample, over 1.5% falls within the top ten clones.

The data originate from a study of cytomegalovirus exposure and HLA in healthy donors (TCRdb year 2017). Describing the broader study: An earlier analysis of under 600 of the donors reported about 250 Gb of sequence data and around 110 million unique TCR beta sequences from about 200 million T cells. The later analysis used no new phenotypic data to find candidate immune exposures, relying instead on TCR beta sequences and their occurrence across donors. Across under 500 genotyped donors of the cohort, an average of about 250,000 unique TCR beta nucleotide sequences per donor were sequenced, and roughly 17% of those sequences were non-productive. Besides the first cohort of about 730 subjects, a separate validation cohort made up of roughly 120 different subjects was used. To decide whether each TCR beta V gene segment behaved as functional or pseudogenic, an earlier analysis of some 600 of the donors relied on high-throughput TCR beta sequencing. An early release that covered more than 550 HLA-typed donors contained about 300 gigabases of sequencing data and 80 million or so unique TCR sequences. HLA typing included class I and class II loci at four-digit resolution. Because of strong linkage in the cohort, a handful of DR-DQ haplotypes were treated as single units for association and clustering. Every repertoire in the discovery cohort had been generated on one and the same sequencing platform. The number of typed donors differed by locus: about 629-630 for A, B, C, DRB1 and DQB1; 500 to 550 for DQA1; fewer than 610 for DPA1; and about 470 for DPB1. A later genetic analysis used genome-wide SNP genotypes for 398 of the 666 donors, treating that subset as a discovery cohort. The study was designed to test whether signatures of past pathogen exposure could be identified by cataloging public T cell receptors. The study used immunosequencing to profile the T cell repertoires of 666 subjects and linked those repertoires to cytomegalovirus serostatus. To predict cytomegalovirus infection status, the study combined high-throughput TCR immunosequencing, statistical association of individual TCRs with disease status, and machine learning. Donor age, sex, ethnicity and CMV serostatus were collected together with the repertoire data. In a later analysis, previously published TCR beta repertoires from roughly 710 donors were re-analyzed and high-resolution HLA genotyping was added so that TCR occurrence patterns could be studied. Among the roughly 370 genotyped donors, around 79% belonged to the genetic ancestry cluster associated with self-reported Caucasian donors.

Here is what the overall study found, with its caveats: In vitro tests confirmed that three of the cytomegalovirus-associated TCR beta chains recognize cytomegalovirus antigens. A cluster of highly shared sequence variants was judged likely to represent a technical artifact of the sequencing pipeline. Because HLA typing was missing for some donors at each locus, association tests included only the typed subset. It was suggested by the authors that the approach could potentially be generalized to other disease states and immunological phenotypes. A later analysis associated 16,951 TCR beta sequences with specific HLA alleles at a false discovery rate of 0.05. The classifier was reported to diagnose cytomegalovirus status with high specificity and sensitivity in both the original and validation cohorts. Immune exposure information for the cohort was limited to CMV serostatus. Across donors, most TCR sequences were observed very rarely, whereas some public TCRs were present in many individuals. The 87-base-pair reads could not distinguish some IMGT-functional V segments, including TRBV6-2 and TRBV6-3, so those segments were excluded. Correlated functional status among segregating V segments might be attributable to linkage disequilibrium, but an unknown experimental factor could not be ruled out. When HLA alleles, especially DR and DQ, strongly co-occurred, TCR associations were difficult to assign to individual alleles. A further reported finding was that TCR beta sequences accurately predicted the HLA-A and HLA-B alleles for most subjects in the first cohort. In a later genetic analysis, fewer N-insertions in productive TCRs were reported among donors in an Asian-associated ancestry cluster than the roughly 670-donor mean. A total of some 180 TCR beta chains were listed by the study as associated with cytomegalovirus. Several of the top co-occurrence clusters appeared to be linked to parvovirus B19, influenza, CMV and Epstein-Barr virus, according to a later analysis. Most CMV-associated TCR beta chains appeared to be HLA-restricted in a later analysis, and the HLA associations seemed to be driven largely by CMV exposure. In a later analysis, the rate of TCR association differed among HLA loci, with DRB1 alleles having the most associated TCRs and HLA-C alleles having the fewest. Sequencing depth was assumed to be roughly uniform across donors in the presence/absence analyses, though that assumption may not hold. In this cohort, only TCR beta chains were sequenced, and detectable features were limited by the absence of alpha or paired-chain data. The earlier analysis of almost 600 of the donors excluded 15 to 20 rarely observed V segments, including chromosome 9 orphons, because counts were too low. In a later analysis, HLA-associated TCR beta chains showed more clonal expansion and lower generation probabilities than non-associated chains that were equally common. In an earlier analysis of some 550 of the donors, most TCR beta V segments were observed in productive rearrangements about 87% or about 30% of the time, broadly matching IMGT annotations. In a later genetic analysis, a missense DCLRE1C variant was associated with V-gene and J-gene trimming of TCR beta chains, and the association was replicated in an independent cohort.

The sequence was obtained from a human donor in good health. The chain was built from TRBV2 and TRBJ2-5; 7 bases in the junction line up with TRBD2. Source material: PBMCs. The DNA reads as follows: TGTGCCAGCAGTGTGGAGGGAGGGGAAGAGACCCAGTACTTC. This encodes CASSVEGGEETQYF.